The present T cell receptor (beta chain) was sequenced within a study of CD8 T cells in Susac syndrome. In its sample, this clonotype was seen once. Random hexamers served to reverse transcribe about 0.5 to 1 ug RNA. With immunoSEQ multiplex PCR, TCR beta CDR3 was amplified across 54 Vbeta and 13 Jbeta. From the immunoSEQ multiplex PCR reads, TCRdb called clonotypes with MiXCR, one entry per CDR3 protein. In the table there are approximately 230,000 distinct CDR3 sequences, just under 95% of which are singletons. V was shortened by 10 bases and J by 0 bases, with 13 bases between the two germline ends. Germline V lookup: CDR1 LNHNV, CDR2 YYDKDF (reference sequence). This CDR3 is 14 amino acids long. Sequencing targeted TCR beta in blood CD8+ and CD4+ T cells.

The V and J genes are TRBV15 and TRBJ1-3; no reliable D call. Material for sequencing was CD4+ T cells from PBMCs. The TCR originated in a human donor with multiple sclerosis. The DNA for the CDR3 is TGTGCCATCGCGAACCCTAGCTCTGGAAACACCATATATTTT. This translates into CAIANPSSGNTIYF.